Shown below are 6 T cell receptor beta chains from a single sample sequenced in a study of blood T cell repertoires in COVID-19 (TCRdb year 2020). Libraries were prepared through the immunoSEQ multiplex PCR assay. Here the immuneACCESS table is served through TCRdb, limited to in-frame sequences with V and J called. Missing clones are a known gap in these copies; in checked studies unresolved V genes cover under half, and the rest lacks a known reason. The sample table records about 300,000 clones; approximately 90% of these occur just once. 5.5% to 8.5% of the sample is taken by the ten largest. The sample was peripheral blood. These receptors came from a woman younger than 45 who had recovered from COVID-19.

This rearrangement joins TRBV25-1 to TRBJ2-5, with 10 bases matching TRBD1. V gave up 3 bases and J gave up 3 bases; unmatched junction bases: 7. Germline V CDR1 and CDR2: MGHDK, SYGVNS. This CDR3 contains 16 residues. CDR3 loop: CASSETGGDLKETQYF. The CDR3 region has the DNA TGTGCCAGCAGTGAGACAGGGGGCGATTTGAAAGAGACCCAGTACTTC.

This clone was picked up one time. The J gene is TRBJ1-4, the V gene TRBV5-6; TRBD1 aligns across 7 bases. This CDR3 is 17 amino acids long. CDR1 is SGHDT, CDR2 YYEEEE, per germline. V was pared by 1 base and J by 2 bases, with 8 bases of the junction left unmatched. Written as DNA, the CDR3 is TGTGCCAGCAGCTTGTTGGTCGGACAGGCTACTAATGAAAAACTGTTTTTT. Its protein product is CASSLLVGQATNEKLFF.

A single count supports this clone. The chain links TRBV9 to TRBJ1-1; 9 bases map to TRBD1. CDR1 SGDLS and CDR2 YYNGEE come from the germline V gene. The CDR3 contains 15 residues. With 3 bases clipped from V and 1 base from J, the junction kept 4 bases outside the gene matches. The CDR3 bases are TGTGCCAGCAGCGCCATGACAGGGGGGAACACTGAAGCTTTCTTT. It encodes CASSAMTGGNTEAFF.

The J gene is TRBJ2-3, the V gene TRBV5-4; D possibly corresponds to TRBD1 (6 bases). The CDR3 runs 17 residues. CDR1 is SGHNT and CDR2 is YYREEE in the germline V gene (reference sequence). Trimming removed 0 bases at V and 5 bases at J, with 19 bases between. CDR3 region: CASSLDPGTPSEDTQYF. The CDR3 DNA reads TGTGCCAGCAGCTTGGATCCCGGGACACCCAGCGAAGATACGCAGTATTTT.

CDR3 region: CASSLRLTNGYTF. In DNA form, the CDR3 reads TGTGCCAGCAGTTTGAGGCTGACGAATGGCTACACCTTC. This chain connects TRBV12-3 or TRBV12-4 to TRBJ1-2; D uncertain. V lost 3 bases and J lost 6, with 11 bases in between. This CDR3 contains 13 residues.

The rearrangement links TRBV9 to TRBJ1-1; 9 nucleotides align to TRBD1. Germline V gene sequence: CDR1 SGDLS, CDR2 YYNGEE. V dropped 4 bases and J dropped 3; count of bases not matched to a gene: 7. The CDR3 runs to 15 residues. The CDR3 protein is CASSPRDREDTEAFF. CDR3 in DNA: TGTGCCAGCAGCCCGCGGGACAGGGAGGACACTGAAGCTTTCTTT.